A selection of T cell receptor beta chains follows, all from one sample in a study of cytomegalovirus exposure and HLA in healthy donors. Here immunoSEQ multiplex PCR was the method, and the copy in TCRdb shows in-frame clones only, minus some. The sample records under 200,000 clones, around 79% being singletons. Specimen: PBMCs. The source is a man in his forties in good health and CMV-seronegative. Both conserved end residues are part of each CDR3. The D gene is left open where the match is weak. Clone size is not always given. Where it is, it says once, few, many or a class for expanded clones.

v_gene: TRBV9
abundance: .
d_gene: .
j_gene: TRBJ2-2
CDR3aa: CASSVGRLDTGELFF
CDR3nt: TGTGCCAGCAGCGTAGGGAGGCTAGACACCGGGGAGCTGTTTTTT

v_gene: TRBV5-4
abundance: once
d_gene: .
j_gene: TRBJ1-2
CDR3aa: CASSHPDFYGYTF
CDR3nt: TGTGCCAGCAGCCACCCGGACTTTTATGGCTACACCTTC

v_gene: TRBV6-6
abundance: .
d_gene: .
j_gene: TRBJ2-3
CDR3aa: CASSYDRSVATDTQYF
CDR3nt: TGTGCCAGCAGTTACGACAGGTCGGTCGCCACAGATACGCAGTATTTT

v_gene: TRBV2
abundance: once
d_gene: .
j_gene: TRBJ2-5
CDR3aa: CASSEDRGGETQYF
CDR3nt: TGTGCCAGCAGTGAAGACAGGGGGGGAGAGACCCAGTACTTC

v_gene: TRBV19
abundance: .
d_gene: .
j_gene: TRBJ1-1
CDR3aa: CASSLAGQPLTEAFF
CDR3nt: TGTGCCAGTAGTCTTGCAGGACAGCCGTTGACTGAAGCTTTCTTT

v_gene: TRBV19
abundance: .
d_gene: .
j_gene: TRBJ1-5
CDR3aa: CASSIWGYRTGAQHF
CDR3nt: TGTGCCAGTAGTATTTGGGGGTACAGGACGGGGGCCCAGCATTTT

v_gene: TRBV9
abundance: many
d_gene: TRBD2
j_gene: TRBJ2-7
CDR3aa: CASSVGPGLAVNEQYF
CDR3nt: TGTGCCAGCAGCGTAGGGCCGGGACTAGCGGTTAACGAGCAGTACTTC

v_gene: TRBV10-3
abundance: .
d_gene: .
j_gene: TRBJ1-1
CDR3aa: CAIEGGAGTEAFF
CDR3nt: TGTGCCATCGAGGGGGGGGCTGGCACTGAAGCTTTCTTT

v_gene: TRBV7-9
abundance: once
d_gene: .
j_gene: TRBJ2-2
CDR3aa: CASPTPRAGELFF
CDR3nt: TGTGCCAGCCCAACGCCCAGGGCCGGGGAGCTGTTTTTT

v_gene: TRBV6-5
abundance: .
d_gene: TRBD2
j_gene: TRBJ2-5
CDR3aa: CASSTGLVRETQYF
CDR3nt: TGTGCCAGCAGTACCGGACTAGTAAGGGAGACCCAGTACTTC

v_gene: TRBV28
abundance: .
d_gene: TRBD2
j_gene: TRBJ2-7
CDR3aa: CASSDPLAGAYEQYF
CDR3nt: TGTGCCAGCAGTGACCCACTAGCGGGCGCCTACGAGCAGTACTTC

v_gene: TRBV19
abundance: .
d_gene: .
j_gene: TRBJ1-4
CDR3aa: CASSISAGGTNEKLFF
CDR3nt: TGTGCCAGTAGTATCTCGGCGGGGGGCACTAATGAAAAACTGTTTTTT

v_gene: TRBV6-5
abundance: .
d_gene: .
j_gene: TRBJ1-4
CDR3aa: CASGQLPDEKLFF
CDR3nt: TGTGCCAGCGGACAGCTACCAGATGAAAAACTGTTTTTT

v_gene: TRBV7-9
abundance: once
d_gene: .
j_gene: TRBJ2-5
CDR3aa: CASSLAPLAKETQYF
CDR3nt: TGTGCCAGCAGCTTAGCCCCCCTAGCGAAAGAGACCCAGTACTTC

v_gene: TRBV28
abundance: .
d_gene: TRBD1
j_gene: TRBJ1-2
CDR3aa: CASSPGQGGYTF
CDR3nt: TGTGCCAGCAGTCCGGGACAGGGTGGCTACACCTTC

v_gene: TRBV6-1
abundance: .
d_gene: TRBD1
j_gene: TRBJ2-7
CDR3aa: CASSEAHGQVYEQYF
CDR3nt: TGTGCCAGCAGTGAAGCCCACGGACAGGTCTACGAGCAGTACTTC

v_gene: TRBV27
abundance: .
d_gene: TRBD2
j_gene: TRBJ2-2
CDR3aa: CASRKPGLAFTGELFF
CDR3nt: TGTGCCAGCCGAAAGCCGGGACTAGCATTCACCGGGGAGCTGTTTTTT

v_gene: TRBV6-6
abundance: .
d_gene: .
j_gene: TRBJ2-2
CDR3aa: CASSYDITGELFF
CDR3nt: TGTGCCAGCAGTTACGACATCACCGGGGAGCTGTTTTTT

v_gene: TRBV7-9
abundance: .
d_gene: TRBD2
j_gene: TRBJ2-7
CDR3aa: CSSSLPPGGEQYF
CDR3nt: TGTTCCAGCAGCCTTCCCCCGGGGGGCGAGCAGTACTTC

v_gene: TRBV4-3
abundance: .
d_gene: .
j_gene: TRBJ2-3
CDR3aa: CASSQDSSPGLSTDTQYF
CDR3nt: TGCGCCAGCAGCCAAGACTCGTCGCCGGGACTTAGCACAGATACGCAGTATTTT

v_gene: TRBV7-9
abundance: .
d_gene: .
j_gene: TRBJ2-3
CDR3aa: CASSPRTDTQYF
CDR3nt: TGTGCCAGCAGCCCCCGGACAGATACGCAGTATTTT

v_gene: TRBV28
abundance: once
d_gene: TRBD2
j_gene: TRBJ2-1
CDR3aa: CASSYASGAYNEQFF
CDR3nt: TGTGCCAGCAGTTACGCTAGCGGGGCCTACAATGAGCAGTTCTTC